This passage covers 22 T cell receptor beta chains from one sample sequenced in a study of control samples from healthy donors and cancer patients. TCRdb keeps only in-frame clones here, not all; method: immunoSEQ multiplex PCR. In the table there are 130,000 to 150,000 clones, 93% of which are singletons. The sample was blood. The receptor set was obtained from a man aged 18 to 29 in good health.

CDR3 sequence: CASRPRTAGGDQPQHF. CDR3 coding DNA: TGTGCCAGCAGACCTAGGACAGCCGGAGGAGATCAGCCCCAGCATTTT. V is TRBV7-2 and J is TRBJ1-5; D might be TRBD1 (6 bases). Germline values: CDR1 SGHTA, CDR2 FQGNSA. The CDR3 is 16 residues long. V was clipped by 6 bases and J by 5 bases, with 20 bases between them.

The chain has TRBV29-1 and TRBJ1-5; 7 bases line up with TRBD1. Germline-derived CDR1 and CDR2 are SQVTM and ANQGSEA. The CDR3 totals 13 residues. Losses at the gene ends were 4 bases for V and 2 bases for J; bases not matched to a gene: 2. CDR3 protein: CSVAGGGNQPQHF. The CDR3, as DNA: TGCAGCGTTGCAGGGGGTGGCAATCAGCCCCAGCATTTT.

This chain links TRBV10-3 with TRBJ1-4, with no clear D. Germline-derived CDR1 and CDR2 are ENHRY and SYGVKD. This CDR3 contains 15 residues. Between the trimmed V and J ends, which lost 0 bases and 2 bases, there was a span of 7 bases. CDR3 sequence: CAISESTETNEKLFF. CDR3 in DNA: TGTGCCATCAGTGAGTCAACAGAGACTAATGAAAAACTGTTTTTT.

This clone was observed a handful of times. The rearrangement links TRBV21-1 to TRBJ1-6. TRBV21-1 is termed a pseudogene. The CDR3 length is 12 residues. The CDR3 loop reads CASSSPRSPLHF. DNA of the CDR3: TGTGCCAGCAGCAGCCCGAGATCACCCCTCCACTTT.

This chain links TRBV5-1 with TRBJ1-4; D is ambiguous. The germline V gene encodes CDR1 SGHRS and CDR2 YFSETQ. CDR3 length: 16 residues. The V end lost 3 bases, the J end lost 1 base, and 13 bases lay between the germline ends. This CDR3 is CASSSRPVGTNEKLFF. In DNA form, the CDR3 reads TGCGCCAGCAGCTCCCGCCCGGTCGGAACTAATGAAAAACTGTTTTTT.

This sequence joins TRBV28 and TRBJ1-4; the D gene is possibly TRBD1 (6 bases). V was shortened by 6 bases and J by 0 bases, with 17 bases between the two germline ends. CDR3 size: 17 residues. The germline V gene has CDR1 MDHEN and CDR2 SYDVKM. The CDR3 loop is CASRRAGARATNEKLFF. The DNA for the CDR3 is TGTGCCAGCAGACGCGCAGGGGCCCGTGCAACTAATGAAAAACTGTTTTTT. Full variable domain (rest looked up from reference TRBV28 and TRBJ1-4): DVKVTQSSRYLVKRTGEKVFLECVQDMDHENMFWYRQDPGLGLRLIYFSYDVKMKEKGDIPEGYSVSREKKERFSLILESASTNQTSMYLCASRRAGARATNEKLFFGSGTQLSVL.

The CDR3 DNA reads as TGTGCCAGCAGTTTACTTGCTCAGTATCAGCCCCAGCATTTT. Protein product: CASSLLAQYQPQHF. The chain links TRBV28 to TRBJ1-5; D gene ambiguous. Trimming removed 2 bases from V and 5 bases from J, with 10 bases in between. In germline, CDR1 is MDHEN, CDR2 SYDVKM. This CDR3 spans 14 amino acids.

The genes are TRBV9 and TRBJ2-1; 7 bases fit TRBD2. With V trimmed by 0 bases and J by 5 bases, 8 bases remained unmatched. Looked up from germline, CDR1 is SGDLS and CDR2 is YYNGEE. This CDR3 contains 16 residues. The CDR3 sequence is CASSVVGTSDHNEQFF. Here the CDR3 DNA reads TGTGCCAGCAGCGTAGTAGGAACTAGCGACCACAATGAGCAGTTCTTC.

The chain joins TRBV5-1 to TRBJ1-5; D is undetermined. Per the germline V gene, CDR1 is SGHRS and CDR2 is YFSETQ. V was cut by 5 bases and J by 5 bases, with 11 bases left in between. This CDR3 is 13 amino acids long. CDR3 nucleotides: TGCGCCAGCAGTTTTAGCGGAGATCAGCCCCAGCATTTT. This translates into CASSFSGDQPQHF. The full variable domain, with the rest looked up from reference TRBV5-1 and TRBJ1-5, is KAGVTQTPRYLIKTRGQQVTLSCSPISGHRSVSWYQQTPGQGLQFLFEYFSETQRNKGNFPGRFSGRQFSNSRSEMNVSTLELGDSALYLCASSFSGDQPQHFGDGTRLSIL.

The chain joins TRBV6-5 to TRBJ2-7; tentatively, D is TRBD2 (6 bases). The CDR3 has 15 amino acids. CDR1 MNHEY and CDR2 SVGAGI come from the germline V gene. Trimming pared 5 bases from V and 2 bases from J, leaving 16 bases between. In nucleotides, the CDR3 is TGTGCCAGCAGTCCGCGGGTAGCGGAGCCCTACGAGCAGTACTTC. Protein sequence: CASSPRVAEPYEQYF.

As DNA, the CDR3 is TGCGCCAGCAGCTTTCCCTCTAGCGACGAGCAGTACTTC. Its translation is CASSFPSSDEQYF. The genes are TRBV4-1 and TRBJ2-7, with D possibly TRBD2 on 6 matching bases. V lost 5 bases, J lost 5 bases, and 13 bases lay in between. This CDR3 spans 13 amino acids. From germline, CDR1 is MGHRA and CDR2 YSYEKL.

The chain uses TRBV7-2 and TRBJ2-7; D gene uncertain. Deletions cut 2 bases from V and 3 bases from J, with 8 bases between. The CDR3 loop spans 13 amino acids. The germline CDR1 and CDR2 sequences are SGHTA and FQGNSA. This chain's CDR3 is CASSLYVSYEQYF. As DNA, the CDR3 is TGTGCCAGCAGCTTATACGTAAGCTACGAGCAGTACTTC.

The CDR3 sequence is CASSSAYKDLGGYTF. The CDR3 bases are TGTGCCAGCAGTTCCGCCTACAAGGACCTGGGTGGCTACACCTTC. The chain employs TRBV6-5 and TRBJ1-2, with unresolved D. The CDR3 totals 15 residues. The germline V gene encodes CDR1 MNHEY and CDR2 SVGAGI. V was trimmed by 4 bases and J by 7 bases, leaving 19 bases between them.

The chain combines TRBV27 with TRBJ2-1; D remains ambiguous. Trimming shortened V by 6 bases and J by 4 bases, and 10 bases separated the two germline ends. This CDR3 comprises 13 residues. Germline values: CDR1 MNHEY, CDR2 SMNVEV (reference sequence). CDR3 nucleotide sequence: TGTGCCAGCAGCCGTGGGCAGTACAATGAGCAGTTCTTC. Translated: CASSRGQYNEQFF.

The chain joins TRBV19 to TRBJ1-2, with 10 bases lining up with TRBD1. Germline-derived CDR1 and CDR2 are LNHDA and SQIVND (reference sequence). This CDR3 contains 14 residues. The V gene end was trimmed by 7 bases and the J gene end by 3 bases; junction bases not matched to a gene: 5. Here the CDR3 reads CASKLTGGYYGYTF. CDR3 DNA: TGTGCCAGTAAATTGACAGGGGGCTACTATGGCTACACCTTC.

The gene calls are TRBV19 and TRBJ2-7; perhaps TRBD2 as D (6 bases). The V and J ends lost 4 bases and 11 bases respectively, with 18 bases between them. Germline V gene lookup returns CDR1 LNHDA and CDR2 SQIVND (reference sequence). This CDR3 contains 13 residues. The CDR3 region is CASSNRGTETKYF. The CDR3 DNA reads as TGTGCCAGTAGTAATCGGGGGACGGAAACGAAGTACTTC.

V and J are TRBV19 and TRBJ2-1, with 11 bases matching TRBD2. Unmatched junction bases numbered 4, after V lost 5 bases and J lost 4 bases. This CDR3 is 15 amino acids long. The germline V gene encodes CDR1 LNHDA and CDR2 SQIVND (reference sequence). The CDR3 DNA follows: TGTGCCAGTAGTCAGACTAGCGGGAAGTACAATGAGCAGTTCTTC. Translated, it gives CASSQTSGKYNEQFF.

The rearrangement links TRBV3-1 (or the pseudogene TRBV3-2) to TRBJ1-1; no clear D. Trimming took off 0 bases at V and 6 bases at J, with 8 bases between the two ends. The CDR3 consists of 13 residues. Germline CDR1 is LGHDT and CDR2 is YNNKEL (reference sequence). CDR3 region: CASSQDSGPEAFF. The CDR3 DNA is TGTGCCAGCAGCCAAGATTCCGGTCCTGAAGCTTTCTTT.

This chain connects TRBV27 to TRBJ1-5; D is unclear. The CDR3 sequence is 16 residues long. Germline V gene sequence: CDR1 MNHEY, CDR2 SMNVEV (reference sequence). Trimming removed 4 bases at V and 2 bases at J, with 15 bases between. The CDR3 spells CASSSLGPGGNQPQHF. CDR3 nucleotides: TGTGCCAGCAGTTCTCTGGGTCCGGGAGGCAATCAGCCCCAGCATTTT.

This chain connects TRBV9 to TRBJ2-7, with TRBD2 identical over 8 bases. The CDR3 sequence is 16 residues long. Germline V CDR1 and CDR2: SGDLS, YYNGEE. V was pared by 0 bases and J by 2 bases, with 7 bases of the junction left unmatched. CDR3 region: CASSVAMTSVTYEQYF. The DNA for the CDR3 is TGTGCCAGCAGCGTAGCTATGACTAGCGTTACCTACGAGCAGTACTTC.

Comment on this clone: Germline and junction disagree at one end, which may indicate a read error. The chain uses TRBV2 and TRBJ2-6; possible D gene TRBD1, 5 bases. Germline V gene lookup returns CDR1 SNHLY and CDR2 FYNNEI. The CDR3 has 15 amino acids. CDR3 sequence (DNA): TGTGCCAGCAGGGAAGACAGCTCTGGGGCCAACGTCCTGACTTTC. This gives the protein CASREDSSGANVLTF. Looking up the rest from reference TRBV2 and TRBJ2-6 gives the full variable domain: EPEVTQTPSHQVTQMGQEVILRCVPISNHLYFYWYRQILGQKVEFLVSFYNNEISEKSEIFDDQFSVERPDGSNFTLKIRSTKLEDSAMYFCASREDSSGANVLTFGAGSRLTVL.

The chain links TRBV27 to TRBJ1-6, with a possible D match to TRBD1 (6 bases). Trimming took 1 base from V and 6 from J, leaving 13 bases between them. The CDR3 runs 16 residues. Germline V CDR1 and CDR2: MNHEY, SMNVEV (reference sequence). The CDR3 region is CASSLFWGQGNSPLHF. The CDR3 nucleotides read TGTGCCAGCAGTTTATTTTGGGGGCAGGGTAATTCACCCCTCCACTTT.